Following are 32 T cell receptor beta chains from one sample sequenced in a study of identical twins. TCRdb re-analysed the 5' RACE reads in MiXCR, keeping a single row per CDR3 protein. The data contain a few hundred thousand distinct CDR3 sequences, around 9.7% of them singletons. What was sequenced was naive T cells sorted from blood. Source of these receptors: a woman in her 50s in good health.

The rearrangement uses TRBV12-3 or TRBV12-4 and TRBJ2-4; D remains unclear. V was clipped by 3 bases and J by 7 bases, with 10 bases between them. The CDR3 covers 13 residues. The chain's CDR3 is CASSLIAWNIQYF. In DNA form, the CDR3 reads TGTGCCAGCAGTTTGATAGCTTGGAACATTCAGTACTTC.

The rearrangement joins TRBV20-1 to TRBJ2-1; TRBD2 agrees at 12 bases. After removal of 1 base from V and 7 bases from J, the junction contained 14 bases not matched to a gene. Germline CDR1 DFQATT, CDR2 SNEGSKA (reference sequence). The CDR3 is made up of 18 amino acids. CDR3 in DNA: TGCAGTGCTAGAGCCACTATTACTAGCGGGAGGCAGGGGAATGAGCAGTTCTTC. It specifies CSARATITSGRQGNEQFF.

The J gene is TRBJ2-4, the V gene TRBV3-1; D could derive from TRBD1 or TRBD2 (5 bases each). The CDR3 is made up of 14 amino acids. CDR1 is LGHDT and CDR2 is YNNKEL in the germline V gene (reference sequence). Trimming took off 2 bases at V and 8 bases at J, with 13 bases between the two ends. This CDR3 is CASSQNYQGHIQYF. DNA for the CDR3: TGTGCCAGCAGCCAAAACTATCAGGGACACATTCAGTACTTC.

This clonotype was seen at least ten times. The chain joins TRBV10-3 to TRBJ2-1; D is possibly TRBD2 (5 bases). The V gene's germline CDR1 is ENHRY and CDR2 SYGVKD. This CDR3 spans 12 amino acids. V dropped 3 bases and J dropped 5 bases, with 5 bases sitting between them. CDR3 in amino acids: CAISEADNEQFF. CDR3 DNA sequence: TGTGCCATCAGTGAAGCGGACAATGAGCAGTTCTTC.

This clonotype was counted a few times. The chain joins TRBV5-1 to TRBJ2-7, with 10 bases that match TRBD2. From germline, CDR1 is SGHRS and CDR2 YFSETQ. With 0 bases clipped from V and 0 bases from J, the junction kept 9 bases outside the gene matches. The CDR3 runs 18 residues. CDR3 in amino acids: CASSLGASGSRGSYEQYF. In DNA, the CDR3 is TGCGCCAGCAGCTTGGGTGCTAGCGGGAGCCGTGGCTCCTACGAGCAGTACTTC. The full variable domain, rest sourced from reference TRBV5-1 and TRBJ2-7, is KAGVTQTPRYLIKTRGQQVTLSCSPISGHRSVSWYQQTPGQGLQFLFEYFSETQRNKGNFPGRFSGRQFSNSRSEMNVSTLELGDSALYLCASSLGASGSRGSYEQYFGPGTRLTVT.

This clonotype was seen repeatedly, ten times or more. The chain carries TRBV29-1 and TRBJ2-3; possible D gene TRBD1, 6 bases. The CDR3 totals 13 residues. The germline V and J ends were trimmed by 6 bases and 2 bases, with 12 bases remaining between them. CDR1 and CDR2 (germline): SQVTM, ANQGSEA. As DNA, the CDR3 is TGCAGCGTAGGACAGAGAATCACAGATACGCAGTATTTT. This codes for CSVGQRITDTQYF.

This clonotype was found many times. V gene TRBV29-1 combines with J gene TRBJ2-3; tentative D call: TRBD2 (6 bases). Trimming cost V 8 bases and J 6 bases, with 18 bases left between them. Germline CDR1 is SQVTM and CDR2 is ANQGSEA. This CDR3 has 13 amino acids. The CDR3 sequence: CSPRDPLLDTQYF. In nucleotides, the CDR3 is TGCAGCCCGCGGGACCCGCTTTTGGATACGCAGTATTTT.

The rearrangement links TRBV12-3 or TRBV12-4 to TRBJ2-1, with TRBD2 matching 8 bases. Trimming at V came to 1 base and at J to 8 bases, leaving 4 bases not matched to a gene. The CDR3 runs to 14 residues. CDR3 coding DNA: TGTGCCAGCAGTTTAGATACGACTAGCGATGAGCAGTTCTTC. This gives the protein CASSLDTTSDEQFF.

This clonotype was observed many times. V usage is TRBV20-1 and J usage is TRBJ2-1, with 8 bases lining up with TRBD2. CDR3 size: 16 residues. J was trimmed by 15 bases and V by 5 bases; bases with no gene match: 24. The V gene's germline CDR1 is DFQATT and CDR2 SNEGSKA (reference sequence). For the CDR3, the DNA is TGCAGTGCTTCATACACGGGGGGGCTAGCGGCCCGAGATTGGTTCTTC. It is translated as CSASYTGGLAARDWFF.

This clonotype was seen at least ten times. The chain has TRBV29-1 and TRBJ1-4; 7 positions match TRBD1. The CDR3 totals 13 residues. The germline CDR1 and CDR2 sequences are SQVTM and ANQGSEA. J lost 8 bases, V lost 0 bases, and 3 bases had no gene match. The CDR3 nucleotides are TGCAGCGTTGAAGAACAGGGGAGGGAAAAACTGTTTTTT. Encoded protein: CSVEEQGREKLFF.

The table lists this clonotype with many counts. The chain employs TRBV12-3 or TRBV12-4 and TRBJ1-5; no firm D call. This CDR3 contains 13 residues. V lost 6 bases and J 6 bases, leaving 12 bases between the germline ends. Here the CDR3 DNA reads TGTGCCAGCAGCCCGATGGGGAGTCAGCCCCAGCATTTT. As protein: CASSPMGSQPQHF.

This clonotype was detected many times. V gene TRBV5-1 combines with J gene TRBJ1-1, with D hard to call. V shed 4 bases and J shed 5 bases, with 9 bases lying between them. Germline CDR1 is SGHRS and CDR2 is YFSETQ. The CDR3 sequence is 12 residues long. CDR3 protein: CASSPPGTEAFF. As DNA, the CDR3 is TGCGCCAGCAGCCCGCCGGGGACTGAAGCTTTCTTT. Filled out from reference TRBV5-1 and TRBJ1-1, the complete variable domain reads KAGVTQTPRYLIKTRGQQVTLSCSPISGHRSVSWYQQTPGQGLQFLFEYFSETQRNKGNFPGRFSGRQFSNSRSEMNVSTLELGDSALYLCASSPPGTEAFFGQGTRLTVV.

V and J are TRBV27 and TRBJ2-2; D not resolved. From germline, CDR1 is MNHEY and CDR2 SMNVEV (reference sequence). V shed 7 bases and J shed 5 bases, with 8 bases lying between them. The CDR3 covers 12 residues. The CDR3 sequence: CASTKSTGELFF. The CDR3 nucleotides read TGTGCCAGCACCAAGTCAACCGGGGAGCTGTTTTTT.

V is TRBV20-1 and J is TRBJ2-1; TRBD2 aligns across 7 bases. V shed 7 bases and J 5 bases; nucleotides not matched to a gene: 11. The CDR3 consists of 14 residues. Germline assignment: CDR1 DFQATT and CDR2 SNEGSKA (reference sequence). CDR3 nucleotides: TGCAGTGTAAGACCGCTAGCGGCAAACAATGAGCAGTTCTTC. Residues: CSVRPLAANNEQFF.

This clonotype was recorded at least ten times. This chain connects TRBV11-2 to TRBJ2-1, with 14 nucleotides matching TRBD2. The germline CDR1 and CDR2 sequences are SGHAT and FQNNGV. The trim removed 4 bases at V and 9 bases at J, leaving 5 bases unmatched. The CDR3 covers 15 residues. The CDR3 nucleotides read TGTGCCAGCAGCTCCGGACTAGCGGGAGGACGTGAGCAGTTCTTC. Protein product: CASSSGLAGGREQFF.

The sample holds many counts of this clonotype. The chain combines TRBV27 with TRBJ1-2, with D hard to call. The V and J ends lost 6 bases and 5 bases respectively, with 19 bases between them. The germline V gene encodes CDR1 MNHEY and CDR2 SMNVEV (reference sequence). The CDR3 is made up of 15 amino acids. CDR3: CASRPSGEIYYGYTF. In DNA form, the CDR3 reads TGTGCCAGCAGACCTAGTGGGGAGATTTATTATGGCTACACCTTC.

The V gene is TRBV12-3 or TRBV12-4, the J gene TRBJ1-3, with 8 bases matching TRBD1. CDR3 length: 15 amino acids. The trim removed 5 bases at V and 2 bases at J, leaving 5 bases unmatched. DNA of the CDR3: TGTGCCAGCAGTCCCGGACAGGGAACTGGAAACACCATATATTTT. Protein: CASSPGQGTGNTIYF.

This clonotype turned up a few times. CDR3 in DNA: TGTGCCAGCAGGCCATCCCTAGCGAAACGGACCTACAATGAGCAGTTCTTC. This gives the protein CASRPSLAKRTYNEQFF. The chain uses TRBV27 and TRBJ2-1; weak D call: TRBD2 (6 bases). Deletions cut 6 bases from V and 2 bases from J, with 20 bases between. The germline V gene has CDR1 MNHEY and CDR2 SMNVEV (reference sequence). The CDR3 covers 17 residues.

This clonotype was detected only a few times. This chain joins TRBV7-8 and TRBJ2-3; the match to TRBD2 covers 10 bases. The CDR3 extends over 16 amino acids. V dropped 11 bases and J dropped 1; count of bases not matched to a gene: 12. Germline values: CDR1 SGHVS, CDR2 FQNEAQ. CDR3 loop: CAVSAGLAGGTDTQYF. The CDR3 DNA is TGTGCCGTTAGCGCGGGCCTAGCGGGAGGCACAGATACGCAGTATTTT. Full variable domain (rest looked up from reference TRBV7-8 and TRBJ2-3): GAGVSQSPRYKVAKRGQDVALRCDPISGHVSLFWYQQALGQGPEFLTYFQNEAQLDKSGLPSDRFFAERPEGSVSTLKIQRTQQEDSAVYLCAVSAGLAGGTDTQYFGPGTRLTVL.

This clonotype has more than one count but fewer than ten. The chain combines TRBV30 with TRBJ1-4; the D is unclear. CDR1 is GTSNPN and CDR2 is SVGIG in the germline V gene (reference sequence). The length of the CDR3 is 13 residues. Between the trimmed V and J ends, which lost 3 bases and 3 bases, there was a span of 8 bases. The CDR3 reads CAWSNESNEKLFF. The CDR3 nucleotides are TGTGCCTGGAGCAACGAGTCTAATGAAAAACTGTTTTTT.

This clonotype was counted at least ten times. Here the CDR3 reads CASRAGTGKNNEQFF. The CDR3 nucleotides read TGCGCCAGCAGGGCCGGGACAGGGAAGAACAATGAGCAGTTCTTC. The gene calls are TRBV10-2 and TRBJ2-1; 9 positions agree with TRBD1. The ends lost 6 bases at V and 5 bases at J; junction bases unmatched: 8. The CDR3 totals 15 residues. Germline lookup yields CDR1 WSHSY and CDR2 SAAADI.

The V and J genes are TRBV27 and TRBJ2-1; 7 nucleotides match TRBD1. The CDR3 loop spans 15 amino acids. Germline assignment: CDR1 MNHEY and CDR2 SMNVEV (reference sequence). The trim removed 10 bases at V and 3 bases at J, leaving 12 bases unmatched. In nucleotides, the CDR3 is TGTGCCATCCCAACGACAGGGTTGAACTACAATGAGCAGTTCTTC. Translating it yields CAIPTTGLNYNEQFF.

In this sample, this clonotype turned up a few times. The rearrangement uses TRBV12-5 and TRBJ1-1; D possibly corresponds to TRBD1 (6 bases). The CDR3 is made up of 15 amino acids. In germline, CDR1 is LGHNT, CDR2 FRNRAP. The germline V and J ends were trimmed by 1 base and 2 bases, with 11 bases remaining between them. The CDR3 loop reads CASGLGSGVNTEAFF. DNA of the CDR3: TGTGCTAGTGGTTTGGGTTCAGGGGTCAACACTGAAGCTTTCTTT.

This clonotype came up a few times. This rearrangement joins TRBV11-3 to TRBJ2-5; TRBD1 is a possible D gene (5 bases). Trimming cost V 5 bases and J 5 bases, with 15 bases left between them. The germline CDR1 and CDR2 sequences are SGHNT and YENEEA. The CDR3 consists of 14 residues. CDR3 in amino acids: CASSAPQGWETQYF. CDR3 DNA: TGTGCCAGCAGCGCACCTCAGGGATGGGAGACCCAGTACTTC.

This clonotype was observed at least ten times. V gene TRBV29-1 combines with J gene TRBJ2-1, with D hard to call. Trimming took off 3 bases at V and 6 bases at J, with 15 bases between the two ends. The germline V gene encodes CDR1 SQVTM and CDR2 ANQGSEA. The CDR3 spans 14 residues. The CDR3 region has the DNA TGCAGCGTTGATAAGGGTGGTTGGGGCAATGAGCAGTTCTTC. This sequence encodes CSVDKGGWGNEQFF.

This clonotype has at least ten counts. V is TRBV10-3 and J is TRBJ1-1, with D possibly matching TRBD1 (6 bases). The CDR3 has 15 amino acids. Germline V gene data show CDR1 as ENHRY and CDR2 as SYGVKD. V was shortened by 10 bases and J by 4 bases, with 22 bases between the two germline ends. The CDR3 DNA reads TGTGCCACACATCTAGGACCGACAGGCTTCACTGAAGCTTTCTTT. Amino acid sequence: CATHLGPTGFTEAFF.

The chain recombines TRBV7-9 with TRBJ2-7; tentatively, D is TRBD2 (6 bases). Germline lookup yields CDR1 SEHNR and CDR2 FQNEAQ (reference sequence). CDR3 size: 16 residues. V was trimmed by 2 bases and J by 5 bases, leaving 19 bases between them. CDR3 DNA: TGTGCCAGCAGCTTACTTCGGTCCCTAGCGTGGCACGAGCAGTACTTC. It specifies CASSLLRSLAWHEQYF.

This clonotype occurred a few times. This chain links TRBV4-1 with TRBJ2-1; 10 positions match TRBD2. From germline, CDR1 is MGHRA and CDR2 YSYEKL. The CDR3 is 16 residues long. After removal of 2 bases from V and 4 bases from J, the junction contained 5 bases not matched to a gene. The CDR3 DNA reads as TGCGCCAGCAGCCAAACGACTAGCGGGTTTTACAATGAGCAGTTCTTC. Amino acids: CASSQTTSGFYNEQFF.

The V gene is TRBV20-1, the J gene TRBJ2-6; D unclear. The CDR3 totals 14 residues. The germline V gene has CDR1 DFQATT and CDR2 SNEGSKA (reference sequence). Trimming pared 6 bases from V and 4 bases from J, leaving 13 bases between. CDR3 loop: CSAFMPSGANVLTF. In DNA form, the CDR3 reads TGCAGTGCCTTCATGCCTTCGGGGGCCAACGTCCTGACTTTC.

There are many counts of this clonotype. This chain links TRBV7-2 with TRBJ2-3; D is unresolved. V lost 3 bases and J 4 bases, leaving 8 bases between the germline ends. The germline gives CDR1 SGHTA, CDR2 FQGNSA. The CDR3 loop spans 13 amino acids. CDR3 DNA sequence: TGTGCCAGCAGCTTTCAGACTTCAGATACGCAGTATTTT. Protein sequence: CASSFQTSDTQYF. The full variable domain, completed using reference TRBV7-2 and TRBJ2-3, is GAGVSQSPSNKVTEKGKDVELRCDPISGHTALYWYRQSLGQGLEFLIYFQGNSAPDKSGLPSDRFSAERTGGSVSTLTIQRTQQEDSAVYLCASSFQTSDTQYFGPGTRLTVL.

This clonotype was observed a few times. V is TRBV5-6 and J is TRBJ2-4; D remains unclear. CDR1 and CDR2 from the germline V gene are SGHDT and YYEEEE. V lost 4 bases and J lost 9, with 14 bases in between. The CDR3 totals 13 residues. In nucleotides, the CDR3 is TGTGCCAGCAGCCCGGGCTTCTGGGGCATTCAGTACTTC. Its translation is CASSPGFWGIQYF. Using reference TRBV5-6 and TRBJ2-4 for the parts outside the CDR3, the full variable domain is DAGVTQSPTHLIKTRGQQVTLRCSPKSGHDTVSWYQQALGQGPQFIFQYYEEEERQRGNFPDRFSGHQFPNYSSELNVNALLLGDSALYLCASSPGFWGIQYFGAGTRLSVL.

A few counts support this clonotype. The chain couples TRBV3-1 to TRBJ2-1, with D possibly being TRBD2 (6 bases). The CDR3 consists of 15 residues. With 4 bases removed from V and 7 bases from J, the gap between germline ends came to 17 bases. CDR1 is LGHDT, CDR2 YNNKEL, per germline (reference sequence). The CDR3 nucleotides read TGTGCCAGCAGCCCCCTCAGCGGGCTTGGGAATGAGCAGTTCTTC. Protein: CASSPLSGLGNEQFF.